This T cell receptor (beta chain) appears in the sequencing data of a study of shared clonotypes between healthy human individuals. There are a few counts of this clone. Repertoires were generated with immunoSEQ multiplex PCR, while TCRdb's copy carries only in-frame clones and drops some. The repertoire consists of around 500,000 clones, with around 79% occurring once and the leading ten covering about 12%. This TCR derives from a middle-aged woman in good health. Some clones in this sample may be carry-over from other donors' samples. The material sequenced was PBMCs.

The CDR3 protein is CASGHSGNTIYF. CDR3 in DNA: TGTGCCAGCGGACACTCTGGAAACACCATATATTTT. The V and J genes are TRBV27 and TRBJ1-3, with D possibly matching TRBD1 (5 bases). The CDR3 spans 12 residues. Trimming cost V 8 bases and J 0 bases, with 5 bases left between them. Germline V gene lookup returns CDR1 MNHEY and CDR2 SMNVEV (reference sequence).